The clone carrying this TCR beta chain was seen many times. Its antigen remains unidentified. The cDNA was generated by 5'RACE with 10-nucleotide random UMIs. One entry per CDR3 protein results from TCRdb running MiXCR on the 5' RACE reads. Of 95,000 or so distinct CDR3 sequences listed, 3% to 4% are singletons. This sample was taken from a study of neurological immune-mediated disorders. Study-level findings and limits: Association of the multiple sclerosis repertoire cluster with clinical or MRI features was not observed for any feature. Expanded clones shared no identical CDR3 amino acid sequences across subjects, which suggested private TCR-beta repertoires in all groups. Grouping of repertoires by phylogeny put those of 18 of 34 multiple sclerosis patients into a single related-CDR3 cluster, a possible signature.

This clonotype originated in a woman between 18 and 30 years old with multiple sclerosis. The specimen was PBMCs.

CDR3 bases: TGTGCCAGCAGTTTAGCGCAAGGTTTTACTAATGAAAAACTGTTTTTT. Translation gives CASSLAQGFTNEKLFF. The V and J genes are TRBV12-3 or TRBV12-4 and TRBJ1-4; D is unclear. Trimming removed 0 bases from V and 2 bases from J, with 10 bases in between. This CDR3 has 16 residues.